The clone carrying this TCR beta chain was counted a few times. Sample time point: after trial treatment. Documented treatment: LDRT plus nivolumab, ipilimumab, low-dose cyclophosphamide and aspirin (RACIN trial). Patients deemed eligible presented with advanced solid tumors lacking tumor-infiltrating lymphocytes. The entry originates in a study of low-dose radiotherapy and immunotherapy resistance in tumors. Study-wide context: The study gave Cohort 2 1 Gy per fraction every two weeks, totaling 13 Gy over 26 weeks.

Germline V CDR1 and CDR2: GTSNPN, SVGIG (reference sequence). The V end was cut by 8 bases, the J end by 2 bases, with 13 bases between. The CDR3 has 13 residues. Primers targeting TRAV and TRBV primed first-strand cDNA, covering alpha and beta chains. The TCRs were subjected to amplification over 20 PCR cycles employing a constant-region primer in conjunction with a V-primer adapter. Following isolation, mRNA was amplified via in vitro transcription. TCRdb processed the reads anew with MiXCR; each CDR3 protein has one entry. This repertoire shows approximately 100,000 distinct CDR3 sequences, around 21% found once; its top ten account for 4.1%.

This clonotype originated in a male donor with prostate cancer. V gene TRBV30 combines with J gene TRBJ2-1; D uncertain. Sequences were derived from PBMCs, sampled after low-dose radiotherapy plus immunotherapy. The CDR3 sequence is CAAEVSPYNEQFF. The CDR3 DNA reads as TGTGCCGCAGAGGTATCCCCCTACAATGAGCAGTTCTTC. Filled out from reference TRBV30 and TRBJ2-1, the complete variable domain reads SQTIHQWPATLVQPVGSPLSLECTVEGTSNPNLYWYRQAAGRGLQLLFYSVGIGQISSEVPQNLSASRPQDRQFILSSKKLLLSDSGFYLCAAEVSPYNEQFFGPGTRLTVL.